Listed below are T cell receptor beta chains from one sample, sequenced in a study of T cells in Graves' hyperthyroidism and ophthalmopathy. TCRdb passed the multiplex PCR reads through MiXCR, listing each CDR3 protein once. This table has about 640,000 distinct CDR3 sequences, roughly 15% appearing once. Input material: blood. These receptors originate from a woman aged 50 to 60 with Graves' ophthalmopathy. The CDR3 runs from the conserved cysteine through the conserved F or W. The D gene is left open where the match is weak. Rows give clone size only sometimes, using once, few, many, or a class for an expanded clone.

DNA: TGTGCCAGCAATGCATTTCCCGAAAGTTACGAGCAGTACTTC; CDR3: CASNAFPESYEQYF; length: 14; D: -; V: TRBV27; J: TRBJ2-7; size: few
DNA: TGTGCTAGTGGTTTGGTGGCGGGCGGAGGAACGGTAGGCCAGTACTTC; CDR3: CASGLVAGGGTVGQYF; length: 16; D: -; V: TRBV12-5; J: TRBJ2-5; size: many
DNA: TGTGCCAGTCCCCCCGGGACTAGCGGTTCCTACGAGCAGTACTTC; CDR3: CASPPGTSGSYEQYF; length: 15; D: TRBD2; V: TRBV28; J: TRBJ2-7; size: few
DNA: TGTGCCAGCAGGCGGGGTGCGAGTGAAAAACTGTTTTTT; CDR3: CASRRGASEKLFF; length: 13; D: -; V: TRBV7-9; J: TRBJ1-4; size: -
DNA: TGCAGCGTTGAAGATCAAGGAAGGGTCGAGCAGTACTTC; CDR3: CSVEDQGRVEQYF; length: 13; D: -; V: TRBV29-1; J: TRBJ2-7; size: -
DNA: TGTGCCAGCAGTTACCTAGCGGGGACGCAGACCCAGTACTTC; CDR3: CASSYLAGTQTQYF; length: 14; D: TRBD2; V: TRBV6-2/TRBV6-3; J: TRBJ2-5; size: -
DNA: TGTGCCAGCACCTCGGGACGCACGAACACTGAAGCTTTCTTT; CDR3: CASTSGRTNTEAFF; length: 14; D: -; V: TRBV12-3/TRBV12-4; J: TRBJ1-1; size: few
DNA: TGTGCCAGCAGCTTCCACAGGGGGCAAGGGGCCAACGTCCTGACTTTC; CDR3: CASSFHRGQGANVLTF; length: 16; D: TRBD1; V: TRBV7-2; J: TRBJ2-6; size: many
DNA: TGCAGTGCCCAAACTAGCGGAGGGGGGGCTTCGAGCTCCTACAATGAGCAGTTCTTC; CDR3: CSAQTSGGGASSSYNEQFF; length: 19; D: TRBD2; V: TRBV20-1; J: TRBJ2-1; size: many
DNA: TGTGCCAGCAGCCCTCTACCGGGACACATCACAGATACGCAGTATTTT; CDR3: CASSPLPGHITDTQYF; length: 16; D: -; V: TRBV27; J: TRBJ2-3; size: many
DNA: TGCAGTGCTAGAAAGAGACAGGGGGCGTTCACCGGGGAGCTGTTTTTT; CDR3: CSARKRQGAFTGELFF; length: 16; D: TRBD1; V: TRBV20-1; J: TRBJ2-2; size: -
DNA: TGCGCCAGCAGCCCGGGACTAGCGGGGGGCCCCTACAATGAGCAGTTCTTC; CDR3: CASSPGLAGGPYNEQFF; length: 17; D: TRBD2; V: TRBV4-3; J: TRBJ2-1; size: many
DNA: TGCAGCGTTGTTAGGGCGGGAGTGAACAATGAGCAGTTCTTC; CDR3: CSVVRAGVNNEQFF; length: 14; D: TRBD2; V: TRBV29-1; J: TRBJ2-1; size: -
DNA: TGTGCCAGCAGTGAATTACGGGGAGGTGGAAACACCATATATTTT; CDR3: CASSELRGGGNTIYF; length: 15; D: -; V: TRBV6-1; J: TRBJ1-3; size: few
DNA: TGTGCCAGCACTTTTGGGGTACTAGCCTACGAGCAGTACTTC; CDR3: CASTFGVLAYEQYF; length: 14; D: -; V: TRBV12-3/TRBV12-4; J: TRBJ2-7; size: few
DNA: TGTGCCAGCAGCTCGACAGGGAGCAATCAGCCCCAGCATTTT; CDR3: CASSSTGSNQPQHF; length: 14; D: TRBD1; V: TRBV11-2; J: TRBJ1-5; size: many
DNA: TGTGCCAGCAGCCAAGAGGGGGTGCAGCCCCAGCATTTT; CDR3: CASSQEGVQPQHF; length: 13; D: -; V: TRBV3-1; J: TRBJ1-5; size: many
DNA: TGTGCCAGCAGTACCGGGACAGGGAGATACACCATATATTTT; CDR3: CASSTGTGRYTIYF; length: 14; D: TRBD1; V: TRBV28; J: TRBJ1-3; size: many
DNA: TGCGCCAGCACGTTTGGGCGGGAGAGCGGCGAGCAGTACTTC; CDR3: CASTFGRESGEQYF; length: 14; D: TRBD2; V: TRBV5-1; J: TRBJ2-7; size: many
DNA: TGTGCCAGCAGCGTAGTCGCGAAAAGCACAGATACGCAGTATTTT; CDR3: CASSVVAKSTDTQYF; length: 15; D: -; V: TRBV9; J: TRBJ2-3; size: many
DNA: TGCAGCGTTGCCGGGGGAGGAGGGACTGAAGCTTTCTTT; CDR3: CSVAGGGGTEAFF; length: 13; D: -; V: TRBV29-1; J: TRBJ1-1; size: many
DNA: TGTGCCAGCAGCTTCGGTGGTAGGGAGACCCAGTACTTC; CDR3: CASSFGGRETQYF; length: 13; D: -; V: TRBV7-2; J: TRBJ2-5; size: many
DNA: TGTGCCAGCAGGGCCGGGACTGGGTTCCCCTACGAGCAGTACTTC; CDR3: CASRAGTGFPYEQYF; length: 15; D: -; V: TRBV2; J: TRBJ2-7; size: many
DNA: TGTGCCAGCAGCTTAGATCAACACAATGAGCAGTTCTTC; CDR3: CASSLDQHNEQFF; length: 13; D: -; V: TRBV11-2; J: TRBJ2-1; size: many
DNA: TGTGCCAGCAGTTACTCGGGACTAGCGTTGCAAGAGACCCAGTACTTC; CDR3: CASSYSGLALQETQYF; length: 16; D: TRBD2; V: TRBV6-5; J: TRBJ2-5; size: many
DNA: TGCAGTGCTCCGGGACAGGGGGCATTATCACCCCTCCACTTT; CDR3: CSAPGQGALSPLHF; length: 14; D: TRBD1; V: TRBV20-1; J: TRBJ1-6; size: -
DNA: TGTGCCATCAAACCCTCGCGGGGGAACATTCAGTACTTC; CDR3: CAIKPSRGNIQYF; length: 13; D: TRBD2; V: TRBV10-3; J: TRBJ2-4; size: -
DNA: TGTGCCAGCAGCTTAGACCCTGGGAGTGAAAAACTGTTTTTT; CDR3: CASSLDPGSEKLFF; length: 14; D: -; V: TRBV7-2; J: TRBJ1-4; size: many
DNA: TGTGCCTGGAGTTGGGAACGGGGCCACTACGAGCAGTACTTC; CDR3: CAWSWERGHYEQYF; length: 14; D: -; V: TRBV30; J: TRBJ2-7; size: many